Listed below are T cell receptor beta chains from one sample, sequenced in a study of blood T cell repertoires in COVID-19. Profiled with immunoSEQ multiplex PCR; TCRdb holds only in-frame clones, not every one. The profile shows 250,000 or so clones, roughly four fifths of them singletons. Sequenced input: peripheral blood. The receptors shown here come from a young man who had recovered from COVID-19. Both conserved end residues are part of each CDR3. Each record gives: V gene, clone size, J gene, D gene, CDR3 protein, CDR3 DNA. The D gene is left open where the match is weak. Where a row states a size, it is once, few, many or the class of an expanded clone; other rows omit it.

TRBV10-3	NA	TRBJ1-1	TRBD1	CAIRGQRRNTEAFF	TGTGCCATCAGGGGACAGCGAAGAAACACTGAAGCTTTCTTT
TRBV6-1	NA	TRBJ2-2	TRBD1	CASSDPWTGFPGELFF	TGTGCCAGCAGTGATCCGTGGACAGGGTTCCCCGGGGAGCTGTTTTTT
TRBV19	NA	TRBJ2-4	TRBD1	CASSIGTDRALDIQYF	TGTGCCAGTAGTATTGGGACCGACAGGGCTCTAGACATTCAGTACTTC
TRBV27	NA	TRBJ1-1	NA	CASSPGTTLEAFF	TGTGCCAGCTCCCCCGGGACAACCCTTGAAGCTTTCTTT
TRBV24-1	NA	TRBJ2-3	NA	CATSGVTDTQYF	TGTGCCACCAGCGGGGTCACAGATACGCAGTATTTT
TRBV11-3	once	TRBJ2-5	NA	CASSPRTGKDQETQYF	TGTGCCAGCAGCCCCCGGACGGGGAAGGACCAAGAGACCCAGTACTTC
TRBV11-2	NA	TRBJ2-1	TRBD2	CASSLVPSGGPGEQFF	TGTGCCAGCAGCTTAGTTCCTAGCGGGGGGCCGGGTGAGCAGTTCTTC
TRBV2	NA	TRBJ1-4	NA	CASGPDSENEKLFF	TGTGCCAGCGGGCCGGACAGCGAAAATGAAAAACTGTTTTTT
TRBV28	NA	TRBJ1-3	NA	CASSTNRGIGNTIYF	TGTGCCAGCAGTACAAACCGGGGTATTGGAAACACCATATATTTT
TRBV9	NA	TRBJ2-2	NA	CASSVDLRNTGELFF	TGTGCCAGCAGCGTAGATCTGCGGAACACCGGGGAGCTGTTTTTT
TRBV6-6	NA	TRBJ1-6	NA	CASSYSPDTSPLHF	TGTGCCAGCAGTTACTCTCCCGACACCTCACCCCTCCACTTT
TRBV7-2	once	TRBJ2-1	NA	CASSLQGSYNEQFF	TGTGCCAGCAGCTTACAGGGCTCGTATAATGAGCAGTTCTTC
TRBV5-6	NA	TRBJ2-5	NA	CASSPRTAQETQYF	TGTGCCAGCAGCCCCCGGACAGCCCAAGAGACCCAGTACTTC
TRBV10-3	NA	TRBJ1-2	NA	CAIATASYGYTF	TGTGCCATCGCGACAGCAAGTTATGGCTACACCTTC